Given below is one TCR beta chain in context. The antigen it binds to is not known. Base qualities were left out, and no much larger clone turns up one base away. The CDR3 numbers 14 residues from cysteine through phenylalanine. CDR3 DNA only is kept here, 42 bases in frame from base 1. Per the germline V gene (reference sequence), LGHDT is the CDR1 and YNNKEL is the CDR2. Cut back by 4 bases and 0 bases, the V and J ends lie 10 bases apart. This entry comes from a study of response to subunit inactivated influenza vaccine (dated by TCRdb to 2017 to 2018). The study in broad terms: Deep quantitative profiling of the T cell receptor repertoire was used in the study to follow responses to a trivalent subunit inactivated influenza vaccine.

Overall results and qualifications from the work: The authors suggested that each seasonal influenza vaccination may recruit only a limited number of new T cells.

The library came from RT-PCR. The sequencer was an Illumina HiSeq 2500. TCRdb itself trimmed the public reads at Q25 with fastp, ran MiXCR and retained productive beta chains. Every CDR3 protein is listed once, alongside the most common genes and DNA of its rows. The sample table records hundreds of thousands of distinct CDR3 sequences; less than 20% of these occur just once. About a tenth of the sample is taken by the ten largest. This chain joins TRBV3-1 to TRBJ2-7; the D gene is perhaps TRBD1, from 5 matching bases. The sample consisted of PBMCs from blood, taken roughly 5 days after vaccination. This TCR came from a man aged 50-60 years who received an inactivated influenza vaccine. Donor details come from another sample of the same person, matched by shared clones. The CDR3 amino acid sequence is: CASSLRQFSYEQYF. The DNA sequence follows: TGTGCCAGCAGCCTTCGACAGTTCTCCTACGAGCAGTACTTC.